These 15 T cell receptor beta chains originate from one sample sequenced in a study of human T cells and chemical hapten exposure. Noted time point: patch test 3, about 24 weeks after DPC sensitization. Specified treatment: therapeutic diphenylcyclopropenone sensitization with weekly scalp DPC. TCRdb reanalysed the RACE reads using MiXCR and keeps one entry per CDR3 protein. The data show fewer than 200,000 distinct CDR3 sequences, roughly a quarter seen once. The specimen was whole blood, collected in connection with sensitization to the hapten diphenylcyclopropenone (DPC). These receptors all come from a woman aged 18-29 years with alopecia areata. Some clones in this sample may be carry-over from other donors' samples.

DNA for the CDR3: TGCAGTGCTAGAGTCGCGGCAGATACGCAGTATTTT. Protein sequence: CSARVAADTQYF. The chain couples TRBV20-1 to TRBJ2-3; D gene unclear. This CDR3 comprises 12 residues. Germline V CDR1 and CDR2: DFQATT, SNEGSKA (reference sequence). V lost 1 base and J lost 4, with 6 bases in between.

The chain joins TRBV29-1 to TRBJ2-3; D may be TRBD2 (5 bases). Trimming took off 4 bases at V and 2 bases at J, with 10 bases between the two ends. This CDR3 has 13 amino acids. Germline V gene data show CDR1 as SQVTM and CDR2 as ANQGSEA. For the CDR3, the DNA is TGCAGCGTTGTGCCGGGGTTCACAGATACGCAGTATTTT. Translation gives CSVVPGFTDTQYF.

The rearrangement joins TRBV5-1 to TRBJ2-1; either TRBD1 or TRBD2 may supply D (6 bases each). Per germline, CDR1 SGHRS and CDR2 YFSETQ. The CDR3 has 16 residues. The V end was cut by 5 bases, the J end by 0 bases, with 15 bases between. CDR3 region: CASSLTGASSYNEQFF. The CDR3 DNA follows: TGCGCCAGCAGTCTAACGGGGGCTAGCTCCTACAATGAGCAGTTCTTC.

In this sample, this clonotype turned up a few times. The rearrangement uses TRBV13 and TRBJ1-3, with D hard to call. V dropped 8 bases and J dropped 0 bases, with 11 bases sitting between them. Germline lookup yields CDR1 PRHDT and CDR2 FYEKMQ (reference sequence). This CDR3 contains 14 residues. The CDR3 here is CASQRGRSGNTIYF. The CDR3, as DNA: TGTGCCAGCCAAAGAGGCCGCTCTGGAAACACCATATATTTT.

This clonotype was seen only a few times. The chain recombines TRBV6-2 or TRBV6-3 with TRBJ2-5, with D possibly TRBD2 on 6 matching bases. Trimming stripped 5 bases from V and 5 bases from J, with 15 bases between. The CDR3 sequence is 14 residues long. Germline CDR1 and CDR2: MNHEY and SVGEGT. The CDR3 bases are TGTGCCAGCAGTGGAGAGCGGGCCAGGGAGACCCAGTACTTC. This sequence encodes CASSGERARETQYF.

This clonotype has more than one count but fewer than ten. This sequence joins TRBV7-9 and TRBJ2-5; perhaps TRBD1 as D (5 bases). The V end lost 5 bases, the J end lost 4 bases, and 8 bases lay between the germline ends. This CDR3 spans 12 amino acids. CDR1 is SEHNR, CDR2 FQNEAQ, per germline (reference sequence). The CDR3 protein is CASSGRVETQYF. CDR3 nucleotides: TGTGCCAGCAGCGGCAGGGTAGAGACCCAGTACTTC.

This clonotype was seen more than once but under ten times. The J gene is TRBJ1-1, the V gene TRBV6-5, with D unclear. Germline assignment: CDR1 MNHEY and CDR2 SVGAGI. This CDR3 is 14 amino acids long. The V end lost 3 bases, the J end lost 4 bases, and 12 bases lay between the germline ends. The CDR3 DNA sequence: TGTGCCAGCAGTTATTTTGTGGGGAGCACTGAAGCTTTCTTT. It yields the protein CASSYFVGSTEAFF.

This chain links TRBV12-5 with TRBJ2-1; a possible D gene is TRBD2 (5 bases). This CDR3 is built from 18 residues. V lost 2 bases, J lost 1 base, and 18 bases lay in between. Per germline, CDR1 LGHNT and CDR2 FRNRAP. Here the CDR3 DNA reads TGTGCTAGTGGTTTGATCCCCGACGGGGTCGTATCCTACAATGAGCAGTTCTTC. Its protein is CASGLIPDGVVSYNEQFF.

This clonotype was seen a handful of times. The J gene is TRBJ2-1, the V gene TRBV4-1; 10 nucleotides agree with TRBD2. J lost 6 bases, V lost 5 bases, and 10 bases had no gene match. Germline V CDR1 and CDR2: MGHRA, YSYEKL. The CDR3 covers 16 residues. CDR3: CASSELAGGVGNEQFF. CDR3 coding DNA: TGCGCCAGCAGCGAATTAGCGGGGGGAGTAGGCAATGAGCAGTTCTTC.

The rearrangement links TRBV6-1 to TRBJ2-7; D gene unclear. The CDR3 is made up of 13 amino acids. Germline CDR1 reads MNHNS; CDR2 reads SASEGT. V was cut by 6 bases and J by 0 bases, with 9 bases left in between. As DNA, the CDR3 is TGTGCCAGCAGGCCCCATAGCTCCTACGAGCAGTACTTC. This codes for CASRPHSSYEQYF.

The chain uses TRBV10-3 and TRBJ2-7; 10 nucleotides agree with TRBD2. V was clipped by 8 bases and J by 7 bases; unmatched bases: 5. CDR3 length equals 12 residues. Germline-derived CDR1 and CDR2 are ENHRY and SYGVKD. CDR3: CAIAGTSVEQYF. The CDR3 DNA follows: TGTGCCATCGCGGGGACTAGCGTTGAGCAGTACTTC.

This clonotype was counted only a few times. CDR3 DNA sequence: TGCAGTGCTAGTGCACAGGGCGGCACTGAAGCTTTCTTT. Translation: CSASAQGGTEAFF. V usage is TRBV20-1 and J usage is TRBJ1-1, with a tentative D call TRBD1 (6 bases). The CDR3 has 13 amino acids. Germline V gene lookup returns CDR1 DFQATT and CDR2 SNEGSKA (reference sequence). Trimming left V 3 bases short and J 4 bases short, with 12 bases between.

This clonotype occurred a few times. This chain links TRBV2 with TRBJ2-1, with D tentatively TRBD2 (6 bases). CDR3 length equals 14 residues. Per germline, CDR1 SNHLY and CDR2 FYNNEI. Deletions cut 5 bases from V and 5 bases from J, with 13 bases between. The CDR3: CASSRLVGNNEQFF. In DNA form, the CDR3 reads TGTGCCAGCAGTAGACTAGTAGGAAACAATGAGCAGTTCTTC.

V and J are TRBV25-1 and TRBJ1-2, with 9 bases identical to TRBD1. Germline CDR1 is MGHDK and CDR2 is SYGVNS. The V and J ends lost 4 bases and 8 bases, in that order; junction bases with no gene match: 5. CDR3 length equals 13 residues. CDR3 coding DNA: TGTGCCAGCAGTGGGGGGACAGGGACCGGCTACACCTTC. Translation gives CASSGGTGTGYTF.

This clonotype turned up a few times. V and J are TRBV20-1 and TRBJ1-5; D unclear. Per the germline V gene, CDR1 is DFQATT and CDR2 is SNEGSKA (reference sequence). V was clipped by 0 bases and J by 9 bases, with 12 bases between them. The CDR3 is made up of 13 amino acids. This chain's CDR3 is CSARDYGKPPQHF. The CDR3 DNA is TGCAGTGCTAGAGATTATGGGAAACCGCCCCAGCATTTT.